These T cell receptor beta chains were read from a single sample in a study of shared clonotypes between healthy human individuals. TCRdb's copy holds only in-frame clones and misses some; the assay was immunoSEQ multiplex PCR. The sample carries roughly 95,000 clones, approximately 51% recorded once. Input material: PBMCs. The receptors here all came from a woman aged 40-49 years in good health. Some clones in this sample may be carry-over from other donors' samples. CDR3s include the opening cysteine and the closing phenylalanine or tryptophan. A D gene is named only where the DNA matches it firmly. Rows may omit the clone size; those that give it use once, few, many or a size class.

TGTGCCAGCAGTCCTGATGGACAGCACTATGGCTACACCTTC,CASSPDGQHYGYTF,TRBV27,-,-,TRBJ1-2
TGCAGCGTCCCGGGCAGGGTGGGGTACGAGCAGTACTTC,CSVPGRVGYEQYF,TRBV29-1,-,-,TRBJ2-7
TGTGCCTGGGAACAACAGGGGGACTACGAGCAGTACTTC,CAWEQQGDYEQYF,TRBV30,-,TRBD1,TRBJ2-7
TGCGCCAGCAGCTTGGATGCGGGAGCTAGGAATGAGCAGTTCTTC,CASSLDAGARNEQFF,TRBV5-1,-,TRBD2,TRBJ2-1
TGTGCCAGCAGCTCGGGGACAGGGGAACTGGACGAGCAGTACTTC,CASSSGTGELDEQYF,TRBV5-6,-,TRBD1,TRBJ2-7
TGTGCCAGCAGTCCGAGGGAGGCAGGTAAAGAGACCCAGTACTTC,CASSPREAGKETQYF,TRBV6-1,-,-,TRBJ2-5
TGTGCCAGCAGTGACTCGGCGGGAGGGCGAGAAGAGCAGTTCTTC,CASSDSAGGREEQFF,TRBV6-4,many,TRBD2,TRBJ2-1
TGTGCCTGGGGAAGGGGTGGCCAGGATGATGAAAAACTGTTTTTT,CAWGRGGQDDEKLFF,TRBV30,many,-,TRBJ1-4
TGCAGTGCGGGGCAGGGGGGGAACACTGAAGCTTTCTTT,CSAGQGGNTEAFF,TRBV29-1,-,TRBD1,TRBJ1-1
TGTGCCAGCAATCGGCAGGATCAGCCCCAGCATTTT,CASNRQDQPQHF,TRBV6-1,-,-,TRBJ1-5
TGTGCCAGCAGTGCGACAGGGCGGGAGGGCTACACCTTC,CASSATGREGYTF,TRBV28,many,TRBD1,TRBJ1-2
TGCAGCGCGACCGGGACTAGCGGGATCAATGAGCAGTTCTTC,CSATGTSGINEQFF,TRBV29-1,-,TRBD2,TRBJ2-1
TGTGCCAGTGGTGTTAGCGGGGGAAGCACAGATACGCAGTATTTT,CASGVSGGSTDTQYF,TRBV19,-,TRBD2,TRBJ2-3
TGTGCCACCAGCGGAACAGCACCACAGGGCGGAGAGACCCAGTACTTC,CATSGTAPQGGETQYF,TRBV15,-,-,TRBJ2-5
TGCGCCAGCAGCTTGGCCGTGTCTAGCGGGAGTACCGAGCAGTACTTC,CASSLAVSSGSTEQYF,TRBV5-1,-,TRBD2,TRBJ2-7
TGCAGCGTAACCGGGTTGATAGGTGAAAAACTGTTTTTT,CSVTGLIGEKLFF,TRBV29-1,-,-,TRBJ1-4
TGTGCCAGCAGCTCCCCGCTAGTTGGCAATGAGCAGTTCTTC,CASSSPLVGNEQFF,TRBV7-3,-,-,TRBJ2-1
TGTGCCAGCAGTTTGGGGGGGGCCCAAGAGACCCAGTACTTC,CASSLGGAQETQYF,TRBV28,-,-,TRBJ2-5
TGTGCCAGCTTAAGAACAGGGACCGCTAATGAAAAACTGTTTTTT,CASLRTGTANEKLFF,TRBV7-9,many,-,TRBJ1-4
TGTGCCAGCAGGGGTGAAAAACTGTTTTTT,CASRGEKLFF,TRBV27,-,-,TRBJ1-4
TGTGCCAGCAGCTTAATTACCACTGAAGCTTTCTTT,CASSLITTEAFF,TRBV7-9,-,-,TRBJ1-1
TGTGCCTGGAGTGCCCGGGACAGCGAGCAGTTCTTC,CAWSARDSEQFF,TRBV30,many,TRBD1,TRBJ2-1
TGTGCCACCAGCGGGAACAGGGGTGAAAAACTGTTTTTT,CATSGNRGEKLFF,TRBV15,-,TRBD1,TRBJ1-4
TGTGCCAGCAGTTGGGACAGGGAAGCTTTCTTT,CASSWDREAFF,TRBV2,few,TRBD1,TRBJ1-1
TGTGCCAGCAGCGAAGGACTTACCAAAGAGACCCAGTACTTC,CASSEGLTKETQYF,TRBV9,-,-,TRBJ2-5
TGTGCCAGCTCACCTATTGGAGGGGATCAGCCCCAGCATTTT,CASSPIGGDQPQHF,TRBV18,-,-,TRBJ1-5
TGTGCCAGCAGAAAAACCTTCGGACAGAGCTACGAGCAGTACTTC,CASRKTFGQSYEQYF,TRBV28,few,-,TRBJ2-7
TGCGCCAGCAGCCAAGACAGGGGGCCCTCAGATACGCAGTATTTT,CASSQDRGPSDTQYF,TRBV4-3,-,TRBD1,TRBJ2-3
TGTGCCAGCAGTTTTTCAGGAAACTATGGCTACACCTTC,CASSFSGNYGYTF,TRBV27,-,-,TRBJ1-2
TGTGCCAGCAGCTTACAAACCGCGGCTACTAACTATGGCTACACCTTC,CASSLQTAATNYGYTF,TRBV7-2,-,-,TRBJ1-2
TGCGCCAGCAGGAGACAGGGAAGGGAGAACACTGAAGCTTTCTTT,CASRRQGRENTEAFF,TRBV5-1,-,TRBD1,TRBJ1-1
TGTGCCAGCAGCCCAAAGCGGGAATGGTTCGCAGATACGCAGTATTTT,CASSPKREWFADTQYF,TRBV7-9,-,TRBD2,TRBJ2-3
TGTGCCAGCAGCCTCCGACAGGGGCACTACGAGCAGTACTTC,CASSLRQGHYEQYF,TRBV4-2,many,TRBD1,TRBJ2-7
TGTGCCAGCAGTACTTCCCGGACAGGGGGAGACAATGAGCAGTTCTTC,CASSTSRTGGDNEQFF,TRBV6-6,-,TRBD1,TRBJ2-1
TGTGCCAGCAGCTTAGTGGCTAGCGGGGCCTCCGAGCAGTACTTC,CASSLVASGASEQYF,TRBV7-2,few,TRBD2,TRBJ2-7
TGTGCCAGCAGCCAAGATGAGGGGGGCCATCAGCCCCAGCATTTT,CASSQDEGGHQPQHF,TRBV5-4,many,-,TRBJ1-5
TGTGCCAGCAGACCACAGGGGACTGCAACTAATGAAAAACTGTTTTTT,CASRPQGTATNEKLFF,TRBV28,-,TRBD1,TRBJ1-4
TGTGCCAGCAGTTTAGCGGGAAGGACCTACAATGAGCAGTTCTTC,CASSLAGRTYNEQFF,TRBV28,many,-,TRBJ2-1
TGTGCCAGCAGCTTCGCCCTAGCGGGAGTCAACGAGCAGTACTTC,CASSFALAGVNEQYF,TRBV11-2,once,TRBD2,TRBJ2-7
TGTGCCAGCAGTGACTCGGCAGTGAACACCGGGGAGCTGTTTTTT,CASSDSAVNTGELFF,TRBV6-4,many,-,TRBJ2-2
TGTGCCAGCAGTATTACACCCGCGGGGGAAGAGACCCAGTACTTC,CASSITPAGEETQYF,TRBV6-1,few,TRBD2,TRBJ2-5
TGTGCCTGGAGGCGACTAGCGGGAGAGGTAGATACGCAGTATTTT,CAWRRLAGEVDTQYF,TRBV30,few,TRBD2,TRBJ2-3
TGCGCCAGCAGCTACGGGACAGGGGGTAATGGGGAGCTGTTTTTT,CASSYGTGGNGELFF,TRBV4-3,-,TRBD1,TRBJ2-2
TGTGCCAGCTCACCATTTGGGGGCTACGAGCAGTACTTC,CASSPFGGYEQYF,TRBV18,few,-,TRBJ2-7
TGTGCCAGCAGCGGGACAGGCCCTGAAGCTTTCTTT,CASSGTGPEAFF,TRBV27,many,TRBD1,TRBJ1-1